Below, 26 T cell receptor beta chains from the same sample are listed, as sequenced in a study of blood T cell repertoires in COVID-19. Method: immunoSEQ multiplex PCR; TCRdb's copy keeps in-frame clones and lacks some. The sample lists approximately 350,000 clones, around 87% occurring once. Material for sequencing was PBMCs or T cells enriched from blood (not recorded which). The receptor set was obtained from a man aged 18 to 30 who had recovered from COVID-19.

Here the CDR3 DNA reads TGCGCCAGCAGCTCCCAAATACTACAGGGGGCTGGGACTGAAGCTTTCTTT. Its translation: CASSSQILQGAGTEAFF. This rearrangement joins TRBV5-1 to TRBJ1-1, with 9 nucleotides matching TRBD1. CDR1 is SGHRS, CDR2 YFSETQ, per germline. CDR3 length: 17 amino acids. The junction had 14 bases not matched to a gene; V was cut back by 3 bases and J by 5 bases.

V is TRBV25-1 and J is TRBJ1-5; tentatively, D is TRBD1 (5 bases). V was shortened by 6 bases and J by 5 bases, with 14 bases between the two germline ends. Germline CDR1 is MGHDK and CDR2 is SYGVNS. This CDR3 has 14 amino acids. CDR3 sequence reads: CASSDKRGHQPQHF. The CDR3 coding sequence is TGTGCCAGCAGCGATAAAAGGGGTCATCAGCCCCAGCATTTT.

This clone was recorded a few times. V gene TRBV6-5 combines with J gene TRBJ2-7; TRBD2 aligns across 9 bases. The CDR3 covers 14 residues. J was trimmed by 6 bases and V by 7 bases; bases with no gene match: 10. Germline CDR1 MNHEY, CDR2 SVGAGI. The CDR3 sequence: CASTQTGLASEQYF. The CDR3 DNA sequence: TGTGCCAGCACCCAAACGGGACTAGCTTCCGAGCAGTACTTC.

V usage is TRBV27 and J usage is TRBJ2-7; 9 bases match TRBD1. Trimming took 10 bases from V and 3 from J; bases not matched to a gene: 10. This CDR3 is 14 amino acids long. Germline V CDR1 and CDR2: MNHEY, SMNVEV (reference sequence). This CDR3 is CATRRDRVFYEQYF. The CDR3 coding sequence is TGTGCCACCCGGCGGGACAGGGTTTTCTACGAGCAGTACTTC.

The rearrangement joins TRBV10-3 to TRBJ2-3; D gene uncertain. This CDR3 is 13 amino acids long. CDR1 is ENHRY and CDR2 is SYGVKD in the germline V gene. V lost 7 bases, J lost 3 bases, and 11 bases lay in between. The CDR3 loop is CAITPARTDTQYF. CDR3 DNA: TGTGCCATCACCCCGGCCAGGACAGATACGCAGTATTTT.

The V and J genes are TRBV27 and TRBJ1-5; maybe TRBD1 (6 bases). The CDR3 extends over 16 amino acids. The V end was cut by 3 bases, the J end by 4 bases, with 16 bases between. Per the germline V gene, CDR1 is MNHEY and CDR2 is SMNVEV (reference sequence). The CDR3 spells CASSFSGGLGNQPQHF. CDR3 in DNA: TGTGCCAGCAGTTTTTCGGGGGGGCTGGGAAATCAGCCCCAGCATTTT.

Written as DNA, the CDR3 is TGCGCCAGCGGTACTGGGGGCTTCACCTACGAGCAGTACTTC. Translating gives CASGTGGFTYEQYF. The chain is built from TRBV5-1 and TRBJ2-7, with D possibly TRBD1 on 6 matching bases. V dropped 7 bases and J dropped 2 bases, with 16 bases sitting between them. The length of the CDR3 is 14 residues. CDR1 is SGHRS and CDR2 is YFSETQ in the germline V gene.

The chain carries TRBV23-1 and TRBJ2-3, with 7 bases fitting TRBD2. Being an ORF, TRBV23-1 has a function that is uncertain. V was pared by 4 bases and J by 0 bases, with 7 bases of the junction left unmatched. This CDR3 is built from 16 residues. The CDR3 loop is CASSRNSGRSTDTQYF. CDR3 DNA sequence: TGCGCCAGCAGTCGAAATAGCGGGCGCAGCACAGATACGCAGTATTTT.

The chain uses TRBV3-1 (or the pseudogene TRBV3-2) and TRBJ1-3, with D hard to call. From germline, CDR1 is LGHDT and CDR2 YNNKEL (reference sequence). Trimming cost V 3 bases and J 5 bases, with 11 bases left between them. This CDR3 contains 14 residues. In DNA form, the CDR3 reads TGTGCCAGCAGCCATCTCAGAGGCCGAAACACCATATATTTT. The encoded protein is CASSHLRGRNTIYF.

V gene TRBV4-1 combines with J gene TRBJ2-1, with a possible D match to TRBD2 (5 bases). Per the germline V gene, CDR1 is MGHRA and CDR2 is YSYEKL. Trimming removed 0 bases at V and 0 bases at J, with 12 bases between. The CDR3 totals 17 residues. CDR3 coding DNA: TGCGCCAGCAGCCAAGATCCGGGGTCAAGCTCCTACAATGAGCAGTTCTTC. Its translation: CASSQDPGSSSYNEQFF.

The chain links TRBV12-3 or TRBV12-4 to TRBJ1-2; D call uncertain. This CDR3 spans 11 amino acids. V was trimmed by 8 bases and J by 3 bases, leaving 7 bases between them. CDR3 nucleotides: TGTGCCAGCGTCGGTTACTATGGCTACACCTTC. Its protein product is CASVGYYGYTF.

This chain links TRBV6-4 with TRBJ2-1; a possible D gene is TRBD2 (6 bases). Deletions cut 6 bases from V and 0 bases from J, with 12 bases between. The CDR3 runs to 15 residues. In germline, CDR1 is MRHNA, CDR2 SNTAGT. CDR3: CASRAAGGSYNEQFF. The CDR3 nucleotides are TGTGCCAGCAGGGCAGCGGGTGGCTCCTACAATGAGCAGTTCTTC.

The V and J genes are TRBV6-5 and TRBJ1-6; TRBD1 matches at 11 bases. The CDR3 sequence is 14 residues long. V was pared by 6 bases and J by 12 bases, with 7 bases of the junction left unmatched. The germline gives CDR1 MNHEY, CDR2 SVGAGI. CDR3 residues: CASRRGTGGLPLHF. The CDR3 bases are TGTGCCAGCAGGCGAGGGACAGGGGGATTACCCCTCCACTTT.

The rearrangement links TRBV5-1 to TRBJ2-1; 9 bases map to TRBD2. Germline assignment: CDR1 SGHRS and CDR2 YFSETQ. Trimming took 0 bases from V and 9 from J; bases not matched to a gene: 10. The CDR3 runs 16 residues. This CDR3 is CASSLASRGRAAEQFF. Written as DNA, the CDR3 is TGCGCCAGCAGCTTGGCCAGTCGCGGGAGGGCGGCTGAGCAGTTCTTC.

J is TRBJ1-2 and V is TRBV6-5, with D tentatively TRBD1 (5 bases). Germline V gene sequence: CDR1 MNHEY, CDR2 SVGAGI. The CDR3 extends over 14 amino acids. The ends were cut back, 6 bases at V and 8 bases at J, with 19 bases in the middle. CDR3 DNA: TGTGCCAGCAGCTACGACAGCCGGGCACCGGGCTACACCTTC. Protein sequence: CASSYDSRAPGYTF.

The chain joins TRBV6-1 to TRBJ1-2; possibly TRBD1 for D (6 bases). Trimming cost V 2 bases and J 2 bases, with 12 bases left between them. This CDR3 spans 15 amino acids. Germline V gene lookup returns CDR1 MNHNS and CDR2 SASEGT. The CDR3 loop reads CASSESGGANYGYTF. CDR3 nucleotides: TGTGCCAGCAGTGAAAGTGGGGGGGCAAACTATGGCTACACCTTC.

J is TRBJ1-5 and V is TRBV6-5; maybe TRBD1 (5 bases). Germline V gives CDR1 MNHEY, CDR2 SVGAGI. Trimming shortened V by 6 bases and J by 0 bases, and 9 bases separated the two germline ends. The CDR3 is 14 amino acids. Here the CDR3 DNA reads TGTGCCAGCAGCGTAGGGGTTAGCAATCAGCCCCAGCATTTT. This translates into CASSVGVSNQPQHF.

V usage is TRBV3-1 (or the pseudogene TRBV3-2) and J usage is TRBJ2-1; TRBD2 aligns across 9 bases. Germline CDR1 reads LGHDT; CDR2 reads YNNKEL (reference sequence). The V and J ends lost 4 bases and 7 bases, in that order; junction bases with no gene match: 11. The CDR3 sequence is 16 residues long. The CDR3 region is CASSPPGAGGRNEQFF. CDR3 DNA sequence: TGTGCCAGCAGCCCCCCCGGGGCGGGGGGGCGAAATGAGCAGTTCTTC.

The rearrangement joins TRBV5-1 to TRBJ2-1; no reliable D call. In germline, CDR1 is SGHRS, CDR2 YFSETQ. V was cut by 4 bases and J by 8 bases, with 10 bases left in between. CDR3 length: 12 amino acids. The CDR3 nucleotides are TGCGCCAGCAGCCTGAACAGTCATGAGCAGTTCTTC. Its protein product is CASSLNSHEQFF.

The CDR3 spells CASSLGQGAFF. In DNA, the CDR3 is TGTGCCAGCAGTCTGGGGCAGGGAGCTTTCTTT. This chain links TRBV6-2 or TRBV6-3 with TRBJ1-1, with D maybe TRBD1 (5 bases). The length of the CDR3 is 11 residues. With 5 bases removed from V and 10 bases from J, the gap between germline ends came to 11 bases. Germline V gives CDR1 MNHEY, CDR2 SVGEGT.

The chain uses TRBV5-1 and TRBJ1-1; 9 nucleotides match TRBD1. The germline V gene encodes CDR1 SGHRS and CDR2 YFSETQ. The CDR3 covers 18 residues. Trimming removed 6 bases from V and 0 bases from J; junction bases left unmatched: 15. The CDR3 nucleotides read TGCGCCAGCATGATAACCCCGGGACAGGGCGTCATGAACACTGAAGCTTTCTTT. Protein product: CASMITPGQGVMNTEAFF.

The chain couples TRBV5-1 to TRBJ2-1; 12 bases are shared with TRBD1. Trimming took 3 bases from V and 3 from J; bases not matched to a gene: 13. Germline CDR1 SGHRS, CDR2 YFSETQ. This CDR3 region has 19 residues. The CDR3 loop reads CASSSTLPGTGGSYNEQFF. The CDR3 DNA follows: TGCGCCAGCAGCTCCACACTTCCCGGGACAGGGGGCAGCTACAATGAGCAGTTCTTC.

The rearrangement links TRBV6-1 to TRBJ2-7; D is unclear. Trimming took off 3 bases at V and 0 bases at J, with 9 bases between the two ends. The CDR3 contains 14 residues. CDR1 and CDR2 (germline): MNHNS, SASEGT. CDR3 region: CASSDRPSSYEQYF. The CDR3 coding sequence is TGTGCCAGCAGTGACAGACCTAGCTCCTACGAGCAGTACTTC.

J is TRBJ1-1 and V is TRBV2; TRBD1 matches at 7 bases. The CDR3 is made up of 13 amino acids. Looked up from germline, CDR1 is SNHLY and CDR2 is FYNNEI. V dropped 4 bases and J dropped 5; count of bases not matched to a gene: 4. This CDR3 is CASSGTGRTEAFF. DNA for the CDR3: TGTGCCAGCAGTGGGACAGGTCGGACTGAAGCTTTCTTT.

The chain recombines TRBV7-2 with TRBJ2-1; a possible D gene is TRBD2 (5 bases). CDR3 size: 14 residues. Germline CDR1 reads SGHTA; CDR2 reads FQGNSA. V lost 3 bases, J lost 10 bases, and 16 bases lay in between. The CDR3 here is CASSFGSQVGEQFF. The CDR3 coding sequence is TGTGCCAGCAGCTTTGGGAGTCAAGTAGGAGAGCAGTTCTTC.

The rearrangement uses TRBV29-1 and TRBJ1-1; tentative D call: TRBD1 (6 bases). There are 12 residues in the CDR3. With 6 bases removed from V and 5 bases from J, the gap between germline ends came to 13 bases. Per germline, CDR1 SQVTM and CDR2 ANQGSEA. The CDR3 loop is CSVRYQGTEAFF. The DNA for the CDR3 is TGCAGCGTCCGATATCAGGGGACTGAAGCTTTCTTT.